The clone carrying this TCR beta chain was seen once. Cohort placement rested on clinical history that participants reported themselves. Recovered Cohort 3 donors showed two negative PCRs, clearance, or symptom resolution. These data are taken from a study of blood T cell repertoires in COVID-19. Background on the study: Spain, Italy and the United States supplied samples that represented acute and convalescent COVID-19.

The protocol was immunoSEQ multiplex PCR, while the TCRdb copy is restricted to in-frame clones and leaves out a portion. The data contain approximately 170,000 clones, around four fifths of them seen just once; the ten biggest clones take up roughly 7.3%. This CDR3 is built from 17 residues. CDR1 and CDR2 (germline): LGHDT, YNNKEL (reference sequence). With V trimmed by 4 bases and J by 1 base, 8 bases remained unmatched. The receptor was derived from a woman in her fifties or sixties who had recovered from COVID-19. The chain joins TRBV3-1 (or the pseudogene TRBV3-2) to TRBJ2-3, with 10 bases matching TRBD1. The source material was PBMCs or T cells enriched from blood (not recorded which). This chain's CDR3 is CASSRRQGAQGTDTQYF. CDR3 nucleotide sequence: TGTGCCAGCAGCCGACGACAGGGGGCGCAAGGCACAGATACGCAGTATTTT.